This T cell receptor beta chain was identified during a study of radiotherapy plus CTLA-4 blockade in lung cancer (dated by TCRdb to 2017 to 2018). Looking at the study overall: Among enrolled patients, roughly 18% had an objective response and about 30% reached disease control.

Study-level results and caveats: Early dynamic changes in blood T cell clones, together with increased serum interferon-beta after radiation, were reported as the strongest predictors of response. After treatment with radiotherapy and ipilimumab, TCR clones that came from tumors expanded in the peripheral blood.

The study evaluated CTLA-4 blockade (ipilimumab) given together with focal radiation therapy in patients who had chemo-refractory metastatic non-small-cell lung cancer. Taken from cysteine to phenylalanine, the CDR3 has 15 residues. Of all the DNA, just the CDR3 is kept, 45 bases in frame from base 1. V lost 4 bases and J lost 2 bases, and the count of bases not matched to a germline gene is 2. The germline V gene provides CDR1 SGHRS and CDR2 YFSETQ. With respect to this clone: The antigen it recognizes is unknown. No much larger clonotype is one base removed from it; base qualities were not supplied.

Libraries were built with the immunoSEQ multiplex PCR assay. Entries here come from immuneACCESS through TCRdb and include only in-frame sequences with V and J called. Some clones fail to appear in such tables; in the studies checked, an unresolved V gene covers under half of the shortfall, and the cause of the remainder is unknown. Counted in this sample were around 44,000 clones; roughly 80% of them appeared once. Approximately 2.4% of the sample goes to the ten largest clones. The sequence derives from a human donor with non-small cell lung cancer whose response to radiotherapy plus ipilimumab could not be evaluated. Recombination joined TRBV5-1 with TRBJ2-5, with 13 central nucleotides matching TRBD2. Here the sequenced sample was peripheral blood, taken from a patient treated with radiotherapy plus ipilimumab. CDR3 protein: CASSTLAGGQETQYF. In nucleotide form, the sequence is TGCGCCAGCAGCACACTAGCGGGAGGGCAAGAGACCCAGTACTTC. Reference TRBV5-1 and TRBJ2-5 proteins supply the regions before and after the CDR3; the full variable domain is: KAGVTQTPRYLIKTRGQQVTLSCSPISGHRSVSWYQQTPGQGLQFLFEYFSETQRNKGNFPGRFSGRQFSNSRSEMNVSTLELGDSALYLCASSTLAGGQETQYFGPGTRLLVL.